Listed below are T cell receptor delta chains from one sample, sequenced in a study of DNA immune sequencing with unique molecular identifiers. With CATT, TCRdb re-called clones from the multiplex PCR reads. The sample lists a few thousand delta-chain clones, 11% occurring once. The material sequenced was gamma-delta T cells enriched from blood buffy coat, or unenriched PBMCs (not recorded which). These TCRs come from a human donor in good health. Both conserved end residues are part of each CDR3. A D gene is named only where the DNA matches it firmly. The size entry gives once, few, many or a size class.

medium-sized	TRDD3	TRDV2	TRDJ1	CACDRLGVSSTDKLIF	TGTGCCTGTGACCGGCTGGGGGTTTCATCCACCGATAAACTCATCTTT
many	TRDD3	TRDV3	TRDJ1	CAFGGYTWYTDKLIF	TGTGCCTTTGGGGGATACACCTGGTACACCGATAAACTCATCTTT
medium-sized	TRDD3	TRDV2	TRDJ1	CACDNLSDGGYMYTDKLIF	TGTGCCTGTGACAACCTTAGCGATGGGGGATACATGTACACCGATAAACTCATCTTT
many	TRDD3	TRDV2	TRDJ1	CACDALLGDTTNKLIF	TGTGCCTGTGACGCCTTACTGGGGGATACGACGAATAAACTCATCTTT
medium-sized	TRDD3	TRDV2	TRDJ1	CACDPAPSSWGIRADKLIF	TGTGCCTGTGACCCGGCGCCTTCAAGCTGGGGGATACGGGCCGATAAACTCATCTTT
many	TRDD3	TRDV2	TRDJ1	CACDTVGGLGDRVLIF	TGTGCCTGTGACACCGTTGGTGGACTGGGGGATAGGGTCCTCATCTTT
many	TRDD3	TRDV1	TRDJ1	CALGERVSFFLLVYWGNYTDKLIF	TGTGCTCTTGGGGAACGAGTCTCTTTCTTCCTTCTAGTTTACTGGGGGAACTACACCGATAAACTCATCTTT
many	TRDD3	TRDV2	TRDJ1	CACDTWGIQSDKLIF	TGTGCCTGTGACACCTGGGGGATACAAAGCGATAAACTCATCTTT
many	.	TRDV2	TRDJ2	CACDTVGTLTTIAQLFF	TGTGCCTGTGACACGGTTGGGACCCTCACAACGATAGCACAACTCTTCTTT
medium-sized	.	TRDV2	TRDJ3	CACDARGIWDTRQMFF	TGTGCCTGTGACGCCCGTGGGATCTGGGACACCCGACAGATGTTTTTC